The next 26 T cell receptor beta chains were all read from a single sample in a study of cytomegalovirus exposure and HLA in healthy donors. In the PCR, 60 Vbeta and 13 Jbeta primers were used. The table came from immunoSEQ multiplex PCR; TCRdb's copy has only in-frame clones and leaves some out. The sample yields 80,000 to 100,000 clones, approximately 81% seen once. Sequencing was performed on PBMCs. Receptor source: a male donor in good health and CMV-seropositive.

The V and J genes are TRBV9 and TRBJ2-7; TRBD2 is a possible D gene (5 bases). Germline V lookup: CDR1 SGDLS, CDR2 YYNGEE. The germline V and J ends were trimmed by 3 bases and 6 bases, with 10 bases remaining between them. This CDR3 has 12 amino acids. The CDR3 bases are TGTGCCAGCAGCGGGGGAGTTGGCGAGCAGTACTTC. Residues: CASSGGVGEQYF.

The chain has TRBV15 and TRBJ1-1; D might be TRBD1 (5 bases). Trimming took 0 bases from V and 1 from J, leaving 21 bases between them. The germline V gene encodes CDR1 LNHNV and CDR2 YYDKDF (reference sequence). The CDR3 has 19 residues. Here the CDR3 reads CATSRDKYGGVGPNTEAFF. CDR3 DNA: TGTGCCACCAGCAGAGATAAATACGGGGGGGTTGGACCGAACACTGAAGCTTTCTTT.

The CDR3 DNA reads TGTGCCAGCTCCACCGGGCAAGAGACCCAGTACTTC. Encoded protein: CASSTGQETQYF. V and J are TRBV6-1 and TRBJ2-5; D not certain. This CDR3 region has 12 residues. V gave up 8 bases and J gave up 2 bases, with 9 bases separating them. Germline V gives CDR1 MNHNS, CDR2 SASEGT.

The chain links TRBV5-6 to TRBJ2-5, with unresolved D. CDR3 length: 13 residues. Germline-derived CDR1 and CDR2 are SGHDT and YYEEEE. Deletions cut 1 base from V and 5 bases from J, with 9 bases between. The chain's CDR3 is CASSLYRVETQYF. Here the CDR3 DNA reads TGTGCCAGCAGCTTGTACCGGGTGGAGACCCAGTACTTC.

This clone was seen more than once but under ten times. The chain is built from TRBV5-6 and TRBJ2-7; tentatively, D is TRBD2 (6 bases). Trimming pared 4 bases from V and 0 bases from J, leaving 14 bases between. This CDR3 spans 15 amino acids. Per germline, CDR1 SGHDT and CDR2 YYEEEE. CDR3 sequence (DNA): TGTGCCAGCAGCCTTTTGAACGGGGGCTCCTACGAGCAGTACTTC. Amino acid sequence: CASSLLNGGSYEQYF. Combining the CDR3 with reference TRBV5-6 and TRBJ2-7 gives the whole variable domain DAGVTQSPTHLIKTRGQQVTLRCSPKSGHDTVSWYQQALGQGPQFIFQYYEEEERQRGNFPDRFSGHQFPNYSSELNVNALLLGDSALYLCASSLLNGGSYEQYFGPGTRLTVT.

The J gene is TRBJ2-7, the V gene TRBV11-2, with 8 bases lining up with TRBD2. This CDR3 is built from 15 residues. V trimming: 1 base; J trimming: 3 bases; junction bases outside the gene matches: 5. CDR1 is SGHAT and CDR2 is FQNNGV in the germline V gene. In nucleotides, the CDR3 is TGTGCCAGCAGCTTAGGGGGTAGCGGGGTCTACGAGCAGTACTTC. The encoded protein is CASSLGGSGVYEQYF.

The CDR3 region has the DNA TGTGCCAGCAGCTTTGGGACAGGGGAGAGGCATTCACCCCTCCACTTT. Translation: CASSFGTGERHSPLHF. V is TRBV5-6 and J is TRBJ1-6, with 10 bases matching TRBD1. CDR3 length equals 16 residues. Germline assignment: CDR1 SGHDT and CDR2 YYEEEE. Losses at the gene ends were 2 bases for V and 8 bases for J; bases not matched to a gene: 7.

This clone was observed once. The V gene is TRBV18, the J gene TRBJ1-4, with TRBD1 identical over 9 bases. Germline V gene data show CDR1 as KGHSH and CDR2 as LQKENI. J was trimmed by 4 bases and V by 3 bases; bases with no gene match: 0. CDR3 length: 14 amino acids. The CDR3: CASSPGQGNEKLFF. CDR3 bases: TGTGCCAGCTCACCGGGACAGGGTAATGAAAAACTGTTTTTT.

The genes are TRBV15 and TRBJ2-5, with 7 nucleotides matching TRBD2. The V segment lost 0 bases and the J segment 4 bases; nucleotides outside the gene matches: 5. Germline lookup yields CDR1 LNHNV and CDR2 YYDKDF (reference sequence). The CDR3 covers 15 residues. CDR3 residues: CATSRDRTGGETQYF. In nucleotides, the CDR3 is TGTGCCACCAGCAGAGACCGGACGGGGGGAGAGACCCAGTACTTC.

The V and J genes are TRBV19 and TRBJ1-6; TRBD1 matches 7 bases. The length of the CDR3 is 15 residues. Germline values: CDR1 LNHDA, CDR2 SQIVND (reference sequence). Trimming at V came to 4 bases and at J to 11 bases, leaving 11 bases not matched to a gene. The CDR3: CASSTYTGVQAPLHF. The CDR3 nucleotides are TGTGCCAGTAGTACCTACACAGGGGTCCAAGCACCCCTCCACTTT.

The chain joins TRBV5-6 to TRBJ1-2; a weak D match, TRBD1 (6 bases). The CDR3 extends over 12 amino acids. Germline V gene data show CDR1 as SGHDT and CDR2 as YYEEEE. Trimming took off 2 bases at V and 4 bases at J, with 6 bases between the two ends. The CDR3 nucleotides are TGTGCCAGCAGCTTAGGGGGCTATGGCTACACCTTC. Protein product: CASSLGGYGYTF.

This rearrangement joins TRBV4-1 to TRBJ1-3; D is unresolved. The CDR3 has 14 residues. V was shortened by 1 base and J by 0 bases, with 4 bases between the two germline ends. The germline CDR1 and CDR2 sequences are MGHRA and YSYEKL. The CDR3, as DNA: TGCGCCAGCAGCCAAGCCTTCTCTGGAAACACCATATATTTT. Translation gives CASSQAFSGNTIYF.

For the CDR3, the DNA is TGCGCCAGCAGCATTACTGGACAGGGAAACACTGAAGCTTTCTTT. This translates into CASSITGQGNTEAFF. This sequence joins TRBV5-1 and TRBJ1-1, with 8 positions matching TRBD1. The V and J ends lost 4 bases and 2 bases, in that order; junction bases with no gene match: 7. CDR1 and CDR2 from the germline V gene are SGHRS and YFSETQ. The length of the CDR3 is 15 residues.

This chain joins TRBV15 and TRBJ1-2; 9 nucleotides match TRBD1. This CDR3 region has 17 residues. From germline, CDR1 is LNHNV and CDR2 YYDKDF (reference sequence). Trimming removed 0 bases from V and 4 bases from J; junction bases left unmatched: 9. CDR3 region: CATSRDRGQGAIYGYTF. CDR3 sequence (DNA): TGTGCCACCAGCAGAGATAGGGGACAGGGAGCCATCTATGGCTACACCTTC.

V and J are TRBV15 and TRBJ2-5; D unresolved. Trimming left V 0 bases short and J 2 bases short, with 7 bases between. The CDR3 consists of 14 residues. CDR1 is LNHNV and CDR2 is YYDKDF in the germline V gene (reference sequence). The CDR3 nucleotides are TGTGCCACCAGCAGAGAAAACAGACAAGAGACCCAGTACTTC. It specifies CATSRENRQETQYF.

CDR3 region: CSARGDSEQYF. The DNA of the CDR3 is TGCAGTGCTAGAGGGGACAGCGAGCAGTACTTC. The chain joins TRBV20-1 to TRBJ2-7; 7 nucleotides line up with TRBD1. Trimming took 1 base from V and 6 from J; bases not matched to a gene: 0. The CDR3 is made up of 11 amino acids. Looked up from germline, CDR1 is DFQATT and CDR2 is SNEGSKA (reference sequence).

The chain uses TRBV5-1 and TRBJ2-7, with 8 bases aligning to TRBD1. The CDR3 runs 14 residues. Germline V gives CDR1 SGHRS, CDR2 YFSETQ. V lost 4 bases and J lost 5; bases outside the gene matches: 8. In DNA, the CDR3 is TGCGCCAGCAGCCCCCGGACAGGGTTCGACGAGCAGTACTTC. Protein product: CASSPRTGFDEQYF.

The rearrangement uses TRBV5-4 and TRBJ2-7, with 9 bases lining up with TRBD2. The germline CDR1 and CDR2 sequences are SGHNT and YYREEE (reference sequence). This CDR3 is built from 15 residues. V shed 1 base, J shed 3 bases, and the junction held 5 bases outside the gene matches. The CDR3: CASSLFSGGNYEQYF. The CDR3 nucleotides are TGTGCCAGCAGCTTGTTTAGCGGGGGTAACTACGAGCAGTACTTC.

This sequence joins TRBV11-2 and TRBJ1-1; D possibly corresponds to TRBD1 (6 bases). Trimming shortened V by 5 bases and J by 0 bases, and 16 bases separated the two germline ends. CDR3 length equals 16 residues. Per germline, CDR1 SGHAT and CDR2 FQNNGV. CDR3 sequence reads: CASSPFLTGLNTEAFF. CDR3 sequence (DNA): TGTGCCAGCAGCCCCTTCCTCACAGGGTTGAACACTGAAGCTTTCTTT.

V is TRBV19 and J is TRBJ2-7, with D possibly being TRBD1 (6 bases). The CDR3 is 13 amino acids. The germline V gene has CDR1 LNHDA and CDR2 SQIVND (reference sequence). V lost 5 bases and J 3 bases, leaving 11 bases between the germline ends. For the CDR3, the DNA is TGTGCCAGTAGTCCCCGACAGGACTACGAGCAGTACTTC. Protein product: CASSPRQDYEQYF.

This chain links TRBV7-2 with TRBJ2-5, with D tentatively TRBD2 (6 bases). In germline, CDR1 is SGHTA, CDR2 FQGNSA. CDR3 size: 14 residues. Trimming cost V 1 base and J 4 bases, with 10 bases left between them. The CDR3 region has the DNA TGTGCCAGCAGCTTAGGGCTGGGGGGAGAGACCCAGTACTTC. This sequence encodes CASSLGLGGETQYF.

CDR3 sequence reads: CASSTRLAGGTDTQYF. The DNA for the CDR3 is TGTGCCAGCAGCACGAGACTAGCGGGGGGCACAGATACGCAGTATTTT. The rearrangement uses TRBV7-2 and TRBJ2-3; 12 nucleotides line up with TRBD2. V shed 5 bases, J shed 1 base, and the junction held 4 bases outside the gene matches. Germline V gene data show CDR1 as SGHTA and CDR2 as FQGNSA. The CDR3 sequence is 16 residues long.

V is TRBV27 and J is TRBJ1-5; 7 positions agree with TRBD1. Germline V gene lookup returns CDR1 MNHEY and CDR2 SMNVEV (reference sequence). J gave up 6 bases and V 5 bases, and 13 bases lay outside the gene matches. This CDR3 is 16 amino acids long. DNA of the CDR3: TGTGCCAGCAGTCCAATCGACAGGGTGGCCGGTCAGCCCCAGCATTTT. Translation gives CASSPIDRVAGQPQHF.

The chain links TRBV5-6 to TRBJ1-2; tentatively, D is TRBD1 (5 bases). V was shortened by 4 bases and J by 8 bases, with 18 bases between the two germline ends. This CDR3 spans 14 amino acids. Germline CDR1 and CDR2: SGHDT and YYEEEE. The CDR3 nucleotides are TGTGCCAGCAGCGTTAATCAGGGACTGGGGGGCTACACCTTC. Translated, it gives CASSVNQGLGGYTF.

The chain uses TRBV19 and TRBJ1-3; no clear D. V was shortened by 7 bases and J by 0 bases, with 10 bases between the two germline ends. The CDR3 runs 14 residues. CDR1 is LNHDA, CDR2 SQIVND, per germline (reference sequence). CDR3 DNA sequence: TGTGCCAGTATGGGCACTCGCTCTGGAAACACCATATATTTT. Amino acids: CASMGTRSGNTIYF. Variable domain in full (rest from reference TRBV19 and TRBJ1-3): DGGITQSPKYLFRKEGQNVTLSCEQNLNHDAMYWYRQDPGQGLRLIYYSQIVNDFQKGDIAEGYSVSREKKESFPLTVTSAQKNPTAFYLCASMGTRSGNTIYFGEGSWLTVV.

The table lists this clone with a count of one. The rearrangement uses TRBV9 and TRBJ1-5; no definite D call. This CDR3 is built from 15 residues. V lost 0 bases, J lost 0 bases, and 7 bases lay in between. Germline assignment: CDR1 SGDLS and CDR2 YYNGEE. The CDR3 sequence: CASSVDPYSNQPQHF. The CDR3 coding sequence is TGTGCCAGCAGCGTAGACCCCTATAGCAATCAGCCCCAGCATTTT.